The entry below gives a single T cell receptor (beta chain) sequence along with its context. The target antigen is unknown. The sample belongs to a study of T cell responses to AZD1222 COVID-19 vaccine. Regarding the study as a whole: Most donors were white British and more were female, and clonal diversity was possibly underestimated. Repertoires were obtained solely post-peak T cell response.

The table came from immunoSEQ multiplex PCR; TCRdb's copy has only in-frame clones and leaves some out. The sample has 130,000 to 150,000 clones, around 89% seen once. The V gene's germline CDR1 is SEHNR and CDR2 FQNEAQ (reference sequence). Trimming left V 4 bases short and J 0 bases short, with 9 bases between. This CDR3 contains 14 residues. The rearrangement joins TRBV7-9 to TRBJ1-2; no reliable D call. The input for sequencing was peripheral blood, taken on day 0 of AZD1222 vaccination. This sequence was found in an adult in good health. The CDR3 DNA reads TGTGCCAGCAGCTCGTACGGGGCTAACTATGGCTACACCTTC. Translating it yields CASSSYGANYGYTF.